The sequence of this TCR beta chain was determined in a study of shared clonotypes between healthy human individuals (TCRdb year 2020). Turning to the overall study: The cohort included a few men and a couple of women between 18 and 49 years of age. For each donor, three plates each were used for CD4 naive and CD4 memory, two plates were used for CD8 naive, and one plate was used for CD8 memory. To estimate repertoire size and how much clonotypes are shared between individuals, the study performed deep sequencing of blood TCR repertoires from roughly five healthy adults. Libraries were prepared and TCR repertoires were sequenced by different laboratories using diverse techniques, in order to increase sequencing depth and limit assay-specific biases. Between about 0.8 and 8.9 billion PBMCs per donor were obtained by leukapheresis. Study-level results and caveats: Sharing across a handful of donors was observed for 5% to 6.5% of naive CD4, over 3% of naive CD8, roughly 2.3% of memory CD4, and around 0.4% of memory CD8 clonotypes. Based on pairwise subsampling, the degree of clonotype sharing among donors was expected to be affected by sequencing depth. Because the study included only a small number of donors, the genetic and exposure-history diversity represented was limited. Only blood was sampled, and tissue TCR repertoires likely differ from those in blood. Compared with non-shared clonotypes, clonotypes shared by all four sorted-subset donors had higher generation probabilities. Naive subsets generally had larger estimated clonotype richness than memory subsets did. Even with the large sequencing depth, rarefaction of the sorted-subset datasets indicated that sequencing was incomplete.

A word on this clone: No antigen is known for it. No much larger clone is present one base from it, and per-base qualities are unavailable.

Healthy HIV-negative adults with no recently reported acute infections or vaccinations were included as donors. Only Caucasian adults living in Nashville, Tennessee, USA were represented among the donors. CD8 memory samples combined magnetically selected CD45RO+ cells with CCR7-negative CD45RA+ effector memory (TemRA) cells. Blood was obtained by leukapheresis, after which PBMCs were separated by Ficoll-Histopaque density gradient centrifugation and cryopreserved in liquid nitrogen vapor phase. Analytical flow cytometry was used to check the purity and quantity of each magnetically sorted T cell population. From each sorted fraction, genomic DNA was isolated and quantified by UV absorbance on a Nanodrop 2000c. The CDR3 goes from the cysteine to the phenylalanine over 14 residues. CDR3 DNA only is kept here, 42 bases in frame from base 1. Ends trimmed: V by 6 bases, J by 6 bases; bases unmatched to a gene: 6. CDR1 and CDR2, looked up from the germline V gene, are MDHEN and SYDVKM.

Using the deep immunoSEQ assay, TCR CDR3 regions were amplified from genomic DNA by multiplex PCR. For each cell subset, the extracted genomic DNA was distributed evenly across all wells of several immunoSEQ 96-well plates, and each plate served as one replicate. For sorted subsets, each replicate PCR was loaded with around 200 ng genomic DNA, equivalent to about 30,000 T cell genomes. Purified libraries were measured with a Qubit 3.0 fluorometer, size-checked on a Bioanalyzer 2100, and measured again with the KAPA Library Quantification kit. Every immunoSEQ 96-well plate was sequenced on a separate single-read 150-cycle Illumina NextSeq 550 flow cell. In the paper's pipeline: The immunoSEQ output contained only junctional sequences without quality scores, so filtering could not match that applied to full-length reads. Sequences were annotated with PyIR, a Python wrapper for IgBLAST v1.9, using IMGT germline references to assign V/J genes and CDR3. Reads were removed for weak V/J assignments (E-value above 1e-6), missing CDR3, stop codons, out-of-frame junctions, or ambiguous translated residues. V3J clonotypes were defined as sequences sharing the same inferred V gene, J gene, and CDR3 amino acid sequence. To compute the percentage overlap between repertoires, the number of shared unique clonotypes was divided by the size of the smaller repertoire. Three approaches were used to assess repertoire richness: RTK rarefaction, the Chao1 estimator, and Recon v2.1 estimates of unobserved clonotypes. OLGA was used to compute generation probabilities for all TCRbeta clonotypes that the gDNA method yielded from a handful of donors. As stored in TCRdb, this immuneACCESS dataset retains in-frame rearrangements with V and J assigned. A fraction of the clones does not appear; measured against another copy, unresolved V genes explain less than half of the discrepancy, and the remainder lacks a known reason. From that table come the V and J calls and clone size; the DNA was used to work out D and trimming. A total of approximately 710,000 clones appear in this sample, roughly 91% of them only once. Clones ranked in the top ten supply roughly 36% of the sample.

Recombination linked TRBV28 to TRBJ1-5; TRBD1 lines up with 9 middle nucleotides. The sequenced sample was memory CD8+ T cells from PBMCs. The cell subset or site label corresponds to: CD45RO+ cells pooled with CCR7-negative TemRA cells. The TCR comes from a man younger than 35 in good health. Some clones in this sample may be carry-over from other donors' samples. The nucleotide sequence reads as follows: TGTGCCAGCAGCGGGACAGGGCTCCGTCAGCCCCAGCATTTT. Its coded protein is CASSGTGLRQPQHF. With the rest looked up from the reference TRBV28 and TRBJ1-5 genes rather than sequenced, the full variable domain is DVKVTQSSRYLVKRTGEKVFLECVQDMDHENMFWYRQDPGLGLRLIYFSYDVKMKEKGDIPEGYSVSREKKERFSLILESASTNQTSMYLCASSGTGLRQPQHFGDGTRLSIL.